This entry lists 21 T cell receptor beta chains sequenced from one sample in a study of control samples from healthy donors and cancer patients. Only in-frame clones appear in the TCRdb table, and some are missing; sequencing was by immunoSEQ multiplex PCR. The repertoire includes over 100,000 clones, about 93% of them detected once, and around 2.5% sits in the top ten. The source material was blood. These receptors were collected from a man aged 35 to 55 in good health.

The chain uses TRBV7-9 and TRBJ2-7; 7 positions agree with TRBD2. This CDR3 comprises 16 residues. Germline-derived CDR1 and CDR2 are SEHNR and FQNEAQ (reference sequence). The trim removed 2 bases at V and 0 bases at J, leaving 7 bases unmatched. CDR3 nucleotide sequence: TGTGCCAGCAGCTTAATCCGAGGGGAGGGCTCCTACGAGCAGTACTTC. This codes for CASSLIRGEGSYEQYF.

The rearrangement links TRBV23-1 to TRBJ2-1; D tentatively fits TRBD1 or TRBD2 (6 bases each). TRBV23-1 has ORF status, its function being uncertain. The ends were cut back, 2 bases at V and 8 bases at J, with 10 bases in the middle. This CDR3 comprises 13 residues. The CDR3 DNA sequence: TGCGCCAGCAGTCAACCCGGGGGCCATGAGCAGTTCTTC. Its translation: CASSQPGGHEQFF.

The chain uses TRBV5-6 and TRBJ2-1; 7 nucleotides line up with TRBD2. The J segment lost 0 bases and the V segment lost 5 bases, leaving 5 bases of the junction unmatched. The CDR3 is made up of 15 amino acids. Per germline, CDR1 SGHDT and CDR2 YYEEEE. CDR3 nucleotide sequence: TGTGCCAGCAGAGAAAGGACTAGCTCCTACAATGAGCAGTTCTTC. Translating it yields CASRERTSSYNEQFF.

For the CDR3, the DNA is TGTGCCAGCAGCCAAGAGATTCCGGGCAACTATGGCTACACCTTC. Translating gives CASSQEIPGNYGYTF. J is TRBJ1-2 and V is TRBV4-2; D call uncertain. Trimming stripped 0 bases from V and 2 bases from J, with 10 bases between. The CDR3 has 15 residues. From germline, CDR1 is LGHNA and CDR2 YNFKEQ.

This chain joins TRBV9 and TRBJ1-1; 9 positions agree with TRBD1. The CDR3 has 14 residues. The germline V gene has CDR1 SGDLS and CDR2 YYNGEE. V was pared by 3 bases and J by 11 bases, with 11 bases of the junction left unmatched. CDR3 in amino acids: CASSGPWDRAIAFF. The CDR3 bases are TGTGCCAGCAGCGGCCCCTGGGACAGGGCGATCGCTTTCTTT.

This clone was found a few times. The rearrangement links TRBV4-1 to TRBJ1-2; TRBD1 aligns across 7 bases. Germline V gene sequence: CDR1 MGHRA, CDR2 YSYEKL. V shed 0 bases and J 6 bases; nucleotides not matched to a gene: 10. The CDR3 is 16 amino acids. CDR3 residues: CASSQEMTGNLNGYTF. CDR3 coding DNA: TGCGCCAGCAGCCAAGAAATGACAGGGAATTTAAATGGCTACACCTTC.

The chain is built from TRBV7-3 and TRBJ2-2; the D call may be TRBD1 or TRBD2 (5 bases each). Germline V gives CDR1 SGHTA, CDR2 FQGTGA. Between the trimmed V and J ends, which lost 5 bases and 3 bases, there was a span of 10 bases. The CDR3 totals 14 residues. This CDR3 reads CASSRREYTGELFF. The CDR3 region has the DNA TGTGCCAGCAGCCGCAGGGAGTACACCGGGGAGCTGTTTTTT.

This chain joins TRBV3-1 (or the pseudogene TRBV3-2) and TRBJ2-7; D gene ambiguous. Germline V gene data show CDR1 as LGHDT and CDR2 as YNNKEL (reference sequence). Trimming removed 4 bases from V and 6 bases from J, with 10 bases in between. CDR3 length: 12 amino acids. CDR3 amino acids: CASSRQAGEQYF. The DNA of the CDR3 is TGTGCCAGCAGCCGTCAAGCTGGCGAGCAGTACTTC.

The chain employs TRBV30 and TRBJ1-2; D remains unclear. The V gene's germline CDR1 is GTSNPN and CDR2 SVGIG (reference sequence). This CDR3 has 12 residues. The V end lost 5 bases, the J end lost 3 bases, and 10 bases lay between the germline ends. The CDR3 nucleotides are TGTGCCTGGCTTATATCCTACTATGGCTACACCTTC. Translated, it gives CAWLISYYGYTF.

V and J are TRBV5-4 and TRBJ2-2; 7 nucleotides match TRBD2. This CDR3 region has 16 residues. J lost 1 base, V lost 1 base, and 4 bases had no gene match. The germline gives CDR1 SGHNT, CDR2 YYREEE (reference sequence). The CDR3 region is CASSLNGGRNTGELFF. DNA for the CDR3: TGTGCCAGCAGCTTGAACGGGGGGAGGAACACCGGGGAGCTGTTTTTT.

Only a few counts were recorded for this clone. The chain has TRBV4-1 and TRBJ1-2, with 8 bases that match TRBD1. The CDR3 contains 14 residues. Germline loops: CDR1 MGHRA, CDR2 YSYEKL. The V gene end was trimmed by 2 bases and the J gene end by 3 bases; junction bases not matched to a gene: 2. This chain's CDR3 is CASSQQDRDYGYTF. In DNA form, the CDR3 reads TGCGCCAGCAGCCAACAGGACAGGGACTATGGCTACACCTTC.

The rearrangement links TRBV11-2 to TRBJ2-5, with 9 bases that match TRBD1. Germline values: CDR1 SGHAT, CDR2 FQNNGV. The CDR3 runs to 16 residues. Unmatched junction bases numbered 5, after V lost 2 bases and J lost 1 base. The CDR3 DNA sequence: TGTGCCAGCAGCTTACCCGGGACAGGGTCCCAAGAGACCCAGTACTTC. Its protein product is CASSLPGTGSQETQYF.

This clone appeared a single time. The CDR3, as DNA: TGTGCCAGCAGTTACCAGGAGACAGAGACCCAGTACTTC. Amino acids: CASSYQETETQYF. The gene calls are TRBV11-3 and TRBJ2-5; D gene ambiguous. The CDR3 consists of 13 residues. Germline V gene lookup returns CDR1 SGHNT and CDR2 YENEEA. Trimming left V 6 bases short and J 4 bases short, with 12 bases between.

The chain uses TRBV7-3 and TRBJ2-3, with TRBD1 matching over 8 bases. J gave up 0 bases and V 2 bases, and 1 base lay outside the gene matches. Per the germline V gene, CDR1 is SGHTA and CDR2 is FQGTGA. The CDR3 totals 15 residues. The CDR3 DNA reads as TGTGCCAGCAGCTTAGGGGACAGGAGCACAGATACGCAGTATTTT. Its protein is CASSLGDRSTDTQYF. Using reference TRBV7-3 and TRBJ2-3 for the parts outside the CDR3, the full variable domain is GAGVSQTPSNKVTEKGKYVELRCDPISGHTALYWYRQSLGQGPEFLIYFQGTGAADDSGLPNDRFFAVRPEGSVSTLKIQRTERGDSAVYLCASSLGDRSTDTQYFGPGTRLTVL.

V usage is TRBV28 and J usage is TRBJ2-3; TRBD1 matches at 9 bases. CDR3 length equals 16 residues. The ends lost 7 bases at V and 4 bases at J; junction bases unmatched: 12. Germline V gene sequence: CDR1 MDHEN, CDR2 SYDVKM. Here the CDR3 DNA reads TGTGCCAGCACCCTTACTCCCAGACAGGGGGCAGATACGCAGTATTTT. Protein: CASTLTPRQGADTQYF.

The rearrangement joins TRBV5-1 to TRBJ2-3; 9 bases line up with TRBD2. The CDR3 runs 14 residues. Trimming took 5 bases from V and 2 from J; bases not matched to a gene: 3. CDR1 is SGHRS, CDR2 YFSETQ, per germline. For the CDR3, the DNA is TGCGCCAGCAGGGCGGGGGGGCCCACAGATACGCAGTATTTT. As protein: CASRAGGPTDTQYF.

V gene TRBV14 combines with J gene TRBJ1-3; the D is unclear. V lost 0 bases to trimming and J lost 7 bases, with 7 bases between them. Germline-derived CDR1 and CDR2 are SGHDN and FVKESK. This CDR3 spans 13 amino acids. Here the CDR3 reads CASSQDRSNTIYF. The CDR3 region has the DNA TGTGCCAGCAGCCAAGATCGTTCGAACACCATATATTTT.

CDR3 sequence (DNA): TGTGCCAGCAGCCAAGCGGGGGAAACCGGGGAGCTGTTTTTT. Its protein is CASSQAGETGELFF. V is TRBV3-1 (or the pseudogene TRBV3-2) and J is TRBJ2-2; possibly TRBD2 for D (6 bases). Germline CDR1 is LGHDT and CDR2 is YNNKEL (reference sequence). Trimming cost V 1 base and J 5 bases, with 8 bases left between them. The CDR3 is 14 amino acids.

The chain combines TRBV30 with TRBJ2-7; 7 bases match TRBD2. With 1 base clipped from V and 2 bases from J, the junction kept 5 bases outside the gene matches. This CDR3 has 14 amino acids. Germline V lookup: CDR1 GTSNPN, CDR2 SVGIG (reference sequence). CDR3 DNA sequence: TGTGCCTGGAGTGGGGGGAGGGGCCCCTACGAGCAGTACTTC. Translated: CAWSGGRGPYEQYF. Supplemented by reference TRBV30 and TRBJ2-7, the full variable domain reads SQTIHQWPATLVQPVGSPLSLECTVEGTSNPNLYWYRQAAGRGLQLLFYSVGIGQISSEVPQNLSASRPQDRQFILSSKKLLLSDSGFYLCAWSGGRGPYEQYFGPGTRLTVT.

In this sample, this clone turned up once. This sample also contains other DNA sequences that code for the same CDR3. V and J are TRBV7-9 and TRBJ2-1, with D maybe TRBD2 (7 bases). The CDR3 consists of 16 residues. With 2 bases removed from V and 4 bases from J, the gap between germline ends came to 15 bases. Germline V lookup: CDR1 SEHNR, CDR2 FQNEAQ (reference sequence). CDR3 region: CASSLSLAGAYNEQFF. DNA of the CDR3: TGTGCCAGCAGCTTAAGTCTGGCGGGGGCTTACAATGAGCAGTTCTTC. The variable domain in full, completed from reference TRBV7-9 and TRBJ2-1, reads DTGVSQNPRHKITKRGQNVTFRCDPISEHNRLYWYRQTLGQGPEFLTYFQNEAQLEKSRLLSDRFSAERPKGSFSTLEIQRTEQGDSAMYLCASSLSLAGAYNEQFFGPGTRLTVL.

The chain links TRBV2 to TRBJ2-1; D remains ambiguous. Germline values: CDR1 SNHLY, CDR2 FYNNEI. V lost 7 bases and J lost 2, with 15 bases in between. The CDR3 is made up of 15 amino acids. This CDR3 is CASTLEGSAYNEQFF. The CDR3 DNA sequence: TGTGCCAGCACGTTGGAAGGGTCGGCCTACAATGAGCAGTTCTTC.